These 8 T cell receptor beta chains originate from one sample sequenced in a study of blood T cell repertoires in COVID-19. TCRdb's copy holds only in-frame clones and misses some; the assay was immunoSEQ multiplex PCR. In the table there are 110,000 or so clones, less than 80% of which are singletons. The specimen was peripheral blood. The receptors originated from a man aged 45-65 years with acute or convalescent COVID-19.

V usage is TRBV9 and J usage is TRBJ2-7; 7 bases line up with TRBD2. J was trimmed by 0 bases and V by 4 bases; bases with no gene match: 4. Germline V gene sequence: CDR1 SGDLS, CDR2 YYNGEE. The CDR3 is 14 residues long. Written as DNA, the CDR3 is TGTGCCAGCAGCATAAGCGGGGACTCCTACGAGCAGTACTTC. Translated, it gives CASSISGDSYEQYF.

This clone was picked up a small number of times. This chain connects TRBV3-1 (or the pseudogene TRBV3-2) to TRBJ2-5, with D perhaps TRBD1 (6 bases). Trimming removed 4 bases at V and 4 bases at J, with 16 bases between. The germline CDR1 and CDR2 sequences are LGHDT and YNNKEL (reference sequence). The CDR3 is 15 residues long. Here the CDR3 DNA reads TGTGCCAGCAGCCCGGTGGGCGTCAGGGGAGAGACCCAGTACTTC. Protein sequence: CASSPVGVRGETQYF.

The chain recombines TRBV5-1 with TRBJ2-5; possibly TRBD2 for D (5 bases). The CDR3 spans 13 residues. CDR1 SGHRS and CDR2 YFSETQ come from the germline V gene. Trimming took 7 bases from V and 3 from J, leaving 13 bases between them. The CDR3 loop is CASRRTAEETQYF. CDR3 bases: TGCGCCAGCCGGCGGACTGCCGAAGAGACCCAGTACTTC.

The rearrangement uses TRBV7-9 and TRBJ2-7; no reliable D call. Germline CDR1 and CDR2: SEHNR and FQNEAQ (reference sequence). V lost 10 bases to trimming and J lost 7 bases, with 8 bases between them. The CDR3 length is 9 residues. CDR3 protein: CATAEEQYF. DNA for the CDR3: TGTGCCACCGCTGAGGAGCAGTACTTC.

The V and J genes are TRBV21-1 and TRBJ2-2; the table's TRBD2 call for D was not verified on the DNA. TRBV21-1 is annotated as a pseudogene. This CDR3 spans 17 amino acids. The CDR3 loop reads CASSTQTSGRWGGELFF. In nucleotides, the CDR3 is TGTGCCAGCAGCACTCAGACTAGCGGGAGGTGGGGCGGGGAGCTGTTTTTT.

The chain recombines TRBV6-6 with TRBJ1-3; D unclear. V was clipped by 2 bases and J by 0 bases, with 11 bases between them. This CDR3 has 16 residues. From germline, CDR1 is MNHNY and CDR2 SVGAGI (reference sequence). The CDR3 nucleotides are TGTGCCAGCAGTTACCACGGACTCCTCTCTGGAAACACCATATATTTT. It is translated as CASSYHGLLSGNTIYF.

This clone appeared a few times. This CDR3 is CSASHRRGRIQPQHF. CDR3 bases: TGCAGTGCTAGTCATCGTAGGGGCCGGATCCAGCCCCAGCATTTT. The rearrangement uses TRBV20-1 and TRBJ1-5, with D maybe TRBD1 (5 bases). The CDR3 is 15 amino acids. V lost 3 bases and J 7 bases, leaving 19 bases between the germline ends. Germline CDR1 and CDR2: DFQATT and SNEGSKA (reference sequence).

The chain carries TRBV12-3 or TRBV12-4 and TRBJ2-1; the D gene is possibly TRBD2 (5 bases). The CDR3 is 13 residues long. V lost 6 bases and J 6 bases, leaving 12 bases between the germline ends. For the CDR3, the DNA is TGTGCCAGCAGGTCCGGACTTCTCAATGAGCAGTTCTTC. This translates into CASRSGLLNEQFF.